This T cell receptor beta chain was retrieved from a study of CD8 T cells in ankylosing spondylitis. Details on this clonotype: Its specificity is unknown.

Each CDR3 protein is one row after TCRdb ran MiXCR on the 5' RACE reads. The sample holds a few hundred thousand distinct CDR3 sequences, about 22% seen once. Germline CDR1 and CDR2: DFQATT and SNEGSKA (reference sequence). The CDR3 contains 14 residues. Trimming removed 5 bases at V and 6 bases at J, with 17 bases between. Overall study findings and caveats: In ankylosing spondylitis blood, a motif of fewer than 10 highly homologous TCR beta variants appeared characteristic.

This clonotype was obtained from a male donor with ankylosing spondylitis. The sample consisted of blood, either unsorted or a sorted T cell fraction (not recorded which). This chain uses TRBV20-1 with TRBJ2-1; weak D call: TRBD2 (6 bases). The CDR3 region is CSAAAEWGGNEQFF. CDR3 in DNA: TGCAGTGCTGCAGCGGAGTGGGGAGGCAATGAGCAGTTCTTC.